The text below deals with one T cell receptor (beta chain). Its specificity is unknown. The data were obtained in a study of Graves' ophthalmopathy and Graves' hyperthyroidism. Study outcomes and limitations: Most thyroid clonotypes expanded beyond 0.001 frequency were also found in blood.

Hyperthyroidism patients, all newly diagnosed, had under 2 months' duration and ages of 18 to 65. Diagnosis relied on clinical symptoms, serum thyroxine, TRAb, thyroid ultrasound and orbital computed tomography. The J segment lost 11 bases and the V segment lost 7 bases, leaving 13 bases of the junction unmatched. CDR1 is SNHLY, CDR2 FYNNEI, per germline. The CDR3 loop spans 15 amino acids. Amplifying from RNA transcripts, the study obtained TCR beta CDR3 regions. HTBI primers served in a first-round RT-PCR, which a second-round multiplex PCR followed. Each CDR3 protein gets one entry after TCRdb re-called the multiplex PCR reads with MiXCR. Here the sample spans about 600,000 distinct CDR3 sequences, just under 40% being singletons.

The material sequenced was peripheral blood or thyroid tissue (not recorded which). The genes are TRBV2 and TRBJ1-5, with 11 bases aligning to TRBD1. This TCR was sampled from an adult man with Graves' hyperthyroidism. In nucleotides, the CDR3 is TGTGCCAGCACCTTGGACAGGGGGCATCAAGAGACCCAGCATTTT. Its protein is CASTLDRGHQETQHF.